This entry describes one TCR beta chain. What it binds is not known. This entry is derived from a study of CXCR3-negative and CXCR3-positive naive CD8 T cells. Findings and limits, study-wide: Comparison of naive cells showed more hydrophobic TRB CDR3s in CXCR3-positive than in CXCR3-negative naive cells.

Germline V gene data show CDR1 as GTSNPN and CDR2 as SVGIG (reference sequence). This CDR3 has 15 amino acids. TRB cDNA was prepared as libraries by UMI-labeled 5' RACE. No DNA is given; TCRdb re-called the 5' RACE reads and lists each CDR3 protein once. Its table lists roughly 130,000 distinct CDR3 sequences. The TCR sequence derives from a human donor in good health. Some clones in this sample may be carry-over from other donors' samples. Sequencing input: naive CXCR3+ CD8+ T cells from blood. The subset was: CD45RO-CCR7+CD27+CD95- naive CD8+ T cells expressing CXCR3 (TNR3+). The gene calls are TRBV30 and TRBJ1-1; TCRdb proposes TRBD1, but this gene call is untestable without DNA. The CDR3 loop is CAWSETGGVETEAFF.